This T cell receptor (beta chain) emerged from a study of T-cell reconstitution after alpha-beta-depleted transplantation in children. The authors prepared the TCRbeta library with unique molecular identifiers. A single record per CDR3 protein comes from TCRdb applying MiXCR to the PCR reads. The table shows about 480,000 distinct CDR3 sequences, with around 13% occurring only once. This clonotype occurred once. Germline V lookup: CDR1 SEHNR, CDR2 FQNEAQ (reference sequence). This CDR3 is built from 16 residues. The junction had 8 bases not matched to a gene; V was cut back by 5 bases and J by 3 bases.

The gene calls are TRBV7-9 and TRBJ2-3; 10 nucleotides match TRBD1. The TCR comes from a human donor who donated a stem cell graft to a child with combined immunodeficiency. The sequences come from PBMCs from the stem cell graft donor, collected from the stem cell graft. The CDR3 reads CASSPWTGGMTDTQYF. DNA for the CDR3: TGTGCCAGCAGCCCGTGGACAGGGGGAATGACAGATACGCAGTATTTT.